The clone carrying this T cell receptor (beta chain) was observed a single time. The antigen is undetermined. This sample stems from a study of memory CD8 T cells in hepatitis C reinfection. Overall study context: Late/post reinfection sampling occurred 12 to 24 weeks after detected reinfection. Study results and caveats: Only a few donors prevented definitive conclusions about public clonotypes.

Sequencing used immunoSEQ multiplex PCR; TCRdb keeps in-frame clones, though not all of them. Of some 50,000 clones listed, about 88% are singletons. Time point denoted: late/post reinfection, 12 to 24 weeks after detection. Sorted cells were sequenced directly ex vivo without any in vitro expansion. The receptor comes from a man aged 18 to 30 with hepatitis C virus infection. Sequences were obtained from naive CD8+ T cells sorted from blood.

CDR3 in DNA: TGTGCCAGCAGCCTGGGACAGGGGGGCAATGAGCAGTTCTTC. Translated: CASSLGQGGNEQFF. The chain joins TRBV11-2 to TRBJ2-1; 11 bases agree with TRBD1. Looked up from germline, CDR1 is SGHAT and CDR2 is FQNNGV. V lost 5 bases, J lost 6 bases, and 3 bases stayed unmatched. The CDR3 runs to 14 residues. Variable domain in full (rest from reference TRBV11-2 and TRBJ2-1): EAGVAQSPRYKIIEKRQSVAFWCNPISGHATLYWYQQILGQGPKLLIQFQNNGVVDDSQLPKDRFSAERLKGVDSTLKIQPAKLEDSAVYLCASSLGQGGNEQFFGPGTRLTVL.